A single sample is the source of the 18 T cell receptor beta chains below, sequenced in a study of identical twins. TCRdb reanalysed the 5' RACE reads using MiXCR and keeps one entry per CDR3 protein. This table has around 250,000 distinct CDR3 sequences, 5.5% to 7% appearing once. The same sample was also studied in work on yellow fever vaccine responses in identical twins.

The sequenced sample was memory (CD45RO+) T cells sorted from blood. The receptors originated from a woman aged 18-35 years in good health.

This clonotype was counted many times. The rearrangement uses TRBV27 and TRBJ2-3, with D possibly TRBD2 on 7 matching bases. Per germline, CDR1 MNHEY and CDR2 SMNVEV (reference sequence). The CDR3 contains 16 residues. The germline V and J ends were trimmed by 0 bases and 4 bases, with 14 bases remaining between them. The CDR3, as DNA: TGTGCCAGCAGTTTATCGAAGGGGGGGCTAGCAGATACGCAGTATTTT. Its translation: CASSLSKGGLADTQYF.

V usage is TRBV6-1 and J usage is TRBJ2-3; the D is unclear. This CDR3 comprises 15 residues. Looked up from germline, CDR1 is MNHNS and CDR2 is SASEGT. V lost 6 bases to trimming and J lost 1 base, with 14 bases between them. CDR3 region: CASSQQVPGTDTQYF. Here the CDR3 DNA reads TGTGCCAGCAGCCAGCAGGTCCCTGGCACAGATACGCAGTATTTT.

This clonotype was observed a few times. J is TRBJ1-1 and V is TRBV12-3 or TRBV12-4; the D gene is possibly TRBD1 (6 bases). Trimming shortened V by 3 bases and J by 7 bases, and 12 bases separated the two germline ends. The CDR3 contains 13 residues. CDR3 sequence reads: CASSFRGAGEAFF. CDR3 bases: TGTGCCAGCAGTTTTAGGGGGGCGGGTGAAGCTTTCTTT.

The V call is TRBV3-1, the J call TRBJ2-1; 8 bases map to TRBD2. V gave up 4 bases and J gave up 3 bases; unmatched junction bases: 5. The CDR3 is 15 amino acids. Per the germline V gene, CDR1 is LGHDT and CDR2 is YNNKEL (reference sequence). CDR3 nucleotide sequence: TGTGCCAGCAGCCTGAGGACTAGCTTCTACAATGAGCAGTTCTTC. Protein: CASSLRTSFYNEQFF.

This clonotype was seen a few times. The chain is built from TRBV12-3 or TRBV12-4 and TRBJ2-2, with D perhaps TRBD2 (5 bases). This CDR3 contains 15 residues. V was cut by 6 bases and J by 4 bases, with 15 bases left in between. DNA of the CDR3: TGTGCCAGCAGACTAGGACCGATGGGCACCGGGGAGCTGTTTTTT. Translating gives CASRLGPMGTGELFF.

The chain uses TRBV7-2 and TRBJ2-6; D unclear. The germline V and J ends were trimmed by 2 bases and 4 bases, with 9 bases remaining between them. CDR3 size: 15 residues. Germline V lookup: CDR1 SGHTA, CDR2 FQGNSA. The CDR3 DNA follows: TGTGCCAGCAGCTTACTAGTGATGGGGGCCAACGTCCTGACTTTC. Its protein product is CASSLLVMGANVLTF.

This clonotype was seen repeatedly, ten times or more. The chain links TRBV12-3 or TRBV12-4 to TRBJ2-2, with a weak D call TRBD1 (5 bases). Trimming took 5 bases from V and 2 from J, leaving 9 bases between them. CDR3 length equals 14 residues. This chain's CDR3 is CASSPRTNTGELFF. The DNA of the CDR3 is TGTGCCAGCAGTCCAAGGACAAACACCGGGGAGCTGTTTTTT.

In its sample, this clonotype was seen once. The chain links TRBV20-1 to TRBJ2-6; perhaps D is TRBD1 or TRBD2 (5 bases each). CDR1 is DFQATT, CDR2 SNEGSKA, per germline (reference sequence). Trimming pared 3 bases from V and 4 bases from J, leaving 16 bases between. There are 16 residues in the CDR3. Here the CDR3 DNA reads TGCAGTGCTAGCCGGGACCCTACCCCCGGGGCCAACGTCCTGACTTTC. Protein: CSASRDPTPGANVLTF.

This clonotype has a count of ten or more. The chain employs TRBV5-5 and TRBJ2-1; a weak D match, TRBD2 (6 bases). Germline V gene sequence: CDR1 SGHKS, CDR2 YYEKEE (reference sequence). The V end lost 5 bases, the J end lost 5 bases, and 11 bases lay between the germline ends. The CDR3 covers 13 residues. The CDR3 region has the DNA TGTGCCAGCAGGGTAGGCGGGGACAATGAGCAGTTCTTC. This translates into CASRVGGDNEQFF.

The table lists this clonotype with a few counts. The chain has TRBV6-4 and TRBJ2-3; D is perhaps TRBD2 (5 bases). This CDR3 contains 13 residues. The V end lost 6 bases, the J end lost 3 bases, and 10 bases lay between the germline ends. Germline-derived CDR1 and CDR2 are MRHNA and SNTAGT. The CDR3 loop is CASSPDFTDTQYF. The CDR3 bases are TGTGCCAGCAGCCCGGACTTTACAGATACGCAGTATTTT.

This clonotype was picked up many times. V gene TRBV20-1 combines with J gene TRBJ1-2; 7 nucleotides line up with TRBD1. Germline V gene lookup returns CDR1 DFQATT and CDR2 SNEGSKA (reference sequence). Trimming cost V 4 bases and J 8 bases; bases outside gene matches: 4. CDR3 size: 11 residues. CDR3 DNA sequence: TGCAGTGCTAACAGGGGTGAGGGCTACACCTTC. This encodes CSANRGEGYTF.

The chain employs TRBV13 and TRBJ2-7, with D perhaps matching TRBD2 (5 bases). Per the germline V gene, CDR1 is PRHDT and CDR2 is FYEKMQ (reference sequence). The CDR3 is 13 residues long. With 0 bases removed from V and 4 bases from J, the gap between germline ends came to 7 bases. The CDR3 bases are TGTGCCAGCAGCTTAGGAAGGAGGTACGAGCAGTACGTC. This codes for CASSLGRRYEQYV.

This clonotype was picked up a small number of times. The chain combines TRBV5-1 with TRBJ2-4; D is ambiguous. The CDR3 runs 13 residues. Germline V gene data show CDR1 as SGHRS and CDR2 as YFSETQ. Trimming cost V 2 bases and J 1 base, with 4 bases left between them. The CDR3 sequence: CASSFGAKNIQYF. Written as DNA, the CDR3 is TGCGCCAGCAGCTTTGGGGCCAAAAACATTCAGTACTTC.

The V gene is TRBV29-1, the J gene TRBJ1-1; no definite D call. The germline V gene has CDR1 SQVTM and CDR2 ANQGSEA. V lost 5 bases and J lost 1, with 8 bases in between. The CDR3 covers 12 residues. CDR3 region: CSVSGGNTEAFF. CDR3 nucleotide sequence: TGCAGCGTTTCCGGTGGGAACACTGAAGCTTTCTTT.

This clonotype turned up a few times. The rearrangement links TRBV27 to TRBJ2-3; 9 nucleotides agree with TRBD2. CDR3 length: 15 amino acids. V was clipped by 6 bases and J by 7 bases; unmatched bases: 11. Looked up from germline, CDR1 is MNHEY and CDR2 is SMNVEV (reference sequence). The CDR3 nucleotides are TGTGCCAGCAGCTTAGGGCGGGGGGGCCTTAATACGCAGTATTTT. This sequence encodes CASSLGRGGLNTQYF.

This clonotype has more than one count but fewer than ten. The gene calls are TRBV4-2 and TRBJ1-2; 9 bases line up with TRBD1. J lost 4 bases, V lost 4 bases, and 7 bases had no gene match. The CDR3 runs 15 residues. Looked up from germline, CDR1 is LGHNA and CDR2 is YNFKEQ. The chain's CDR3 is CASSPGQGLGYGYTF. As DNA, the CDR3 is TGTGCCAGCAGCCCGGGACAGGGTTTGGGCTATGGCTACACCTTC.

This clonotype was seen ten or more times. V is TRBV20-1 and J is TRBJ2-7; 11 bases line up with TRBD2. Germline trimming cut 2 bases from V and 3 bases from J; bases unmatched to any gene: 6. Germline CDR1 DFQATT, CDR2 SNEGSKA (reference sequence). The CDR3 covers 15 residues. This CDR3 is CSARPLAGGLYEQYF. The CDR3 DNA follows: TGCAGTGCTAGACCCCTAGCGGGAGGACTCTACGAGCAGTACTTC.

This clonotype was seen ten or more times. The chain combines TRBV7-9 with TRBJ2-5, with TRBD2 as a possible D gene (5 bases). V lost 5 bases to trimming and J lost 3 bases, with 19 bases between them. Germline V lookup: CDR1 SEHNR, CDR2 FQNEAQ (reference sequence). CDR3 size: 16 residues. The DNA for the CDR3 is TGTGCCAGCAGCGTCAGATTTTCGGGGAATAAAGAGACCCAGTACTTC. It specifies CASSVRFSGNKETQYF.